The clone carrying this TCR beta chain was detected only once. CDR3 size: 16 residues. Germline CDR1 LGHNA, CDR2 YSLEER. Deletions cut 0 bases from V and 5 bases from J, with 16 bases between. The data were obtained in a study of T cell responses to AZD1222 COVID-19 vaccine. Profiled with immunoSEQ multiplex PCR; TCRdb holds only in-frame clones, not every one. The data hold approximately 130,000 clones, with nearly 90% observed a single time. The sequences come from peripheral blood, collected 28 days after the second AZD1222 dose. This receptor was obtained from an adult who received the AZD1222 COVID-19 vaccine. The chain couples TRBV4-3 to TRBJ1-1; D call uncertain. The DNA of the CDR3 is TGCGCCAGCAGCCAAGATTTTGTGTCCAGAGGGACTGAAGCTTTCTTT. This encodes CASSQDFVSRGTEAFF.